This TCR beta chain was recorded in a study of sequential checkpoint blockade in melanoma. Study-level information: Arm A got nivolumab then ipilimumab; arm B the reverse, 1:1.

Produced via immunoSEQ multiplex PCR; TCRdb's table is partial and in-frame only. Of around 4,500 clones in the sample, 24% were seen once. Treatment: randomized to nivolumab then ipilimumab (arm A) or the reverse (arm B). The material sequenced was tumor tissue (inferred from file names), taken from a patient given nivolumab and ipilimumab in sequence. The receptor was isolated from a human donor with melanoma.

CDR3 coding DNA: TGTGCCACCCGGGACAGCTCCTACAATGAGCAGTTCTTC. This sequence encodes CATRDSSYNEQFF. The V and J genes are TRBV12-5 and TRBJ2-1, with TRBD1 identical over 7 bases. CDR1 and CDR2 (germline): LGHNT, FRNRAP. This CDR3 is built from 13 residues.